This T cell receptor beta chain was identified in a study of T cells in Graves' hyperthyroidism and ophthalmopathy. For the study at large: Peripheral blood collection took place at initial diagnosis, before any treatment.

The diagnoses drew upon clinical symptoms, serum thyroxine and TRAb, thyroid ultrasound and orbital computed tomography. Using over 8.5 ml of fresh peripheral blood, PBMCs were prepared. This clonotype was found many times. The antigen is undetermined. Study observations and caveats: Researchers report that a 13 V-J model separated ophthalmopathy from stable hyperthyroidism.

The CDR3 consists of 14 residues. J lost 6 bases, V lost 5 bases, and 8 bases had no gene match. Germline loops: CDR1 SGHTA, CDR2 FQGNSA. Amplification yielded TCR beta CDR3 regions, with RNA transcripts as the source. When the TCR CDR3 underwent first-round RT-PCR, the HTBI primer set was used. TCRdb re-called the multiplex PCR reads with MiXCR, one entry per CDR3 protein. The table records 490,000 or so distinct CDR3 sequences, around 16% of them present only once. The specimen sequenced was blood. The chain has TRBV7-2 and TRBJ2-3; the match to TRBD1 covers 7 bases. This receptor was taken from a young woman with Graves' ophthalmopathy. The CDR3 region has the DNA TGTGCCAGCAGCCCCGAGACAGGGTACGATACGCAGTATTTT. This gives the protein CASSPETGYDTQYF.